Following are 28 T cell receptor beta chains from one sample sequenced in a study of T cell clonality in common variable immunodeficiency. Some clones are missing from TCRdb's copy, which holds only in-frame ones; the method was immunoSEQ multiplex PCR. Singletons are absent from the sample, which has several thousand clones. No antigen has been identified for these receptors. Study outcomes and limitations: Reportedly, TCR beta sequences from common variable immunodeficiency showed fewer deletions and N-nucleotide insertions.

What was sequenced was peripheral blood mononuclear cells. The receptors shown here come from a human donor with common variable immunodeficiency.

This clone is deemed large. Sequencing ends 3 residues short of the CDR3 end; the germline J gene provides the rest. The genes are TRBV19 and TRBJ2-5; the D is unclear. Trimming took 5 bases from V and 0 from J, leaving 7 bases between them. The CDR3 runs to 13 residues. In germline, CDR1 is LNHDA, CDR2 SQIVND (reference sequence). The CDR3: CASSQQYQETQYF. The sequenced part of the CDR3 DNA is TGTGCCAGTAGTCAACAGTACCAAGAGACC.

This clone was found many times. The read ends 3 residues early relative to the CDR3; the germline J gene fills the gap. The chain employs TRBV7-9 and TRBJ1-2; D ambiguous. CDR3 size: 12 residues. V dropped 2 bases and J dropped 3 bases, with 4 bases sitting between them. The germline V gene has CDR1 SEHNR and CDR2 FQNEAQ (reference sequence). The sequenced part of the CDR3 DNA is TGTGCCAGCAGCTTAAACTACTATGGC. Translating gives CASSLNYYG. The whole CDR3 sequence reads CASSLNYYGYTF.

This clone was recorded many times. The read comes to an end 3 residues before the CDR3 does, leaving the germline J gene to fill in the end. The genes are TRBV20-1 and TRBJ2-7, with 8 nucleotides matching TRBD2. Unmatched junction bases numbered 2, after V lost 0 bases and J lost 1 base. This CDR3 is 14 amino acids long. The germline V gene encodes CDR1 DFQATT and CDR2 SNEGSKA (reference sequence). CDR3 in amino acids: CSARDLAGSYEQYF. CDR3 bases read: TGCAGTGCTAGAGATTTAGCGGGATCCTACGAG.

There are many counts of this clone. The read comes to an end 3 residues before the CDR3 does, leaving the germline J gene to fill in the end. The V gene is TRBV7-2, the J gene TRBJ2-5, with TRBD2 matching over 8 bases. CDR1 SGHTA and CDR2 FQGNSA come from the germline V gene. The length of the CDR3 is 15 residues. V shed 0 bases, J shed 5 bases, and the junction held 5 bases outside the gene matches. The DNA read from the CDR3 is TGTGCCAGCAGCTTAGCTAGCGGGGTTTGGGAGACC. Translating it yields CASSLASGVWET. The full CDR3 sequence reads CASSLASGVWETQYF.

This clone appeared many times. With the read ending 3 residues before the CDR3 end, the germline J gene is used to fill in that end. The chain carries TRBV6-1 and TRBJ2-1, with 8 bases matching TRBD1. Germline V gene data show CDR1 as MNHNS and CDR2 as SASEGT. With 0 bases clipped from V and 3 bases from J, the junction kept 7 bases outside the gene matches. The CDR3 has 17 residues. CDR3 DNA, as far as it was read: TGTGCCAGCAGTGAAGCGCGACAGGGGCCCCTCTACAATGAG. It is translated as CASSEARQGPLYNE. The whole CDR3 reads CASSEARQGPLYNEQFF.

This clone was detected ten times or more. The sequenced fragment ends 3 residues before the CDR3 boundary, so the rest is inferred from the germline J gene. The rearrangement uses TRBV7-2 and TRBJ1-2, with 9 bases that match TRBD1. V trimming: 2 bases; J trimming: 6 bases; junction bases outside the gene matches: 4. The germline V gene encodes CDR1 SGHTA and CDR2 FQGNSA. CDR3 length equals 14 residues. The CDR3 bases that were read are TGTGCCAGCAGCTTAACAGGGGGCTGGGATGGC. Protein sequence: CASSLTGGWDG. The complete CDR3 reads CASSLTGGWDGYTF.

This clone has at least ten counts. The sequence runs out 3 residues before the end of the CDR3; the remainder is reconstructed from the germline J gene. The chain carries TRBV27 and TRBJ2-3, with 7 bases matching TRBD2. With 2 bases clipped from V and 0 bases from J, the junction kept 5 bases outside the gene matches. Germline V gene lookup returns CDR1 MNHEY and CDR2 SMNVEV (reference sequence). This CDR3 contains 16 residues. The CDR3 bases that were read are TGTGCCAGCAGTTTACGGTCTAGCGGAAGCACAGATACG. Its protein is CASSLRSSGSTDT. The full CDR3 sequence reads CASSLRSSGSTDTQYF.

This clone was seen repeatedly, ten times or more. The read ends 3 residues early relative to the CDR3; the germline J gene fills the gap. This sequence joins TRBV7-7 and TRBJ2-1, with 10 bases identical to TRBD2. The CDR3 runs 18 residues. J lost 1 base, V lost 2 bases, and 8 bases had no gene match. CDR1 is SSHAT, CDR2 FNYEAQ, per germline (reference sequence). The CDR3 bases that were read are TGTGCCAGCAGCTTACGGCTAGCGGGAGAGGGATCCTACAATGAG. Residues: CASSLRLAGEGSYNE. The CDR3 reads in full as CASSLRLAGEGSYNEQFF.

This clone was seen ten or more times. The read ends 3 residues shy of where the CDR3 ends; the end is completed using the germline J gene. The chain carries TRBV3-1 (or the pseudogene TRBV3-2) and TRBJ1-1; D gene ambiguous. The CDR3 runs to 15 residues. The V gene lost 0 bases and the J gene lost 0 bases, with 8 bases spanning the gap. Germline CDR1 and CDR2: LGHDT and YNNKEL (reference sequence). Partial CDR3 DNA: TGTGCCAGCAGCCAAGATGGGCAGATGAACACTGAA. This translates into CASSQDGQMNTE. The entire CDR3 reads CASSQDGQMNTEAFF.

This clone is medium-sized. The read finishes 3 residues shy of the CDR3 end, and the germline J gene is used to complete it. The J gene is TRBJ1-1, the V gene TRBV4-1; possible D gene TRBD1, 6 bases. The CDR3 is made up of 16 amino acids. Trimming left V 1 base short and J 6 bases short, with 18 bases between. Germline V lookup: CDR1 MGHRA, CDR2 YSYEKL. The sequenced CDR3 bases are TGCGCCAGCAGCCAAGCCCGAAGGGGCGGGGGCGCTGAA. Residues: CASSQARRGGGAE. The whole CDR3 protein is CASSQARRGGGAEAFF.

This clone was recorded many times. The read stops 3 residues short of the end of the CDR3; the missing end is completed from the germline J gene. This chain links TRBV5-1 with TRBJ2-3; 7 bases align to TRBD2. J gave up 5 bases and V 0 bases, and 6 bases lay outside the gene matches. Germline V gene data show CDR1 as SGHRS and CDR2 as YFSETQ. The CDR3 covers 15 residues. CDR3: CASSLGGGLRDTQYF. Incomplete CDR3 DNA: TGCGCCAGCAGCTTGGGCGGGGGACTTAGAGATACG.

This clone was counted at least ten times. The sequence runs out 3 residues before the end of the CDR3; the remainder is reconstructed from the germline J gene. This chain links TRBV7-2 with TRBJ2-1; 9 bases fit TRBD2. Trimming removed 5 bases from V and 3 bases from J; junction bases left unmatched: 5. Germline V gene lookup returns CDR1 SGHTA and CDR2 FQGNSA. The CDR3 loop spans 15 amino acids. CDR3 residues: CASSLSGGNYNEQFF. CDR3 DNA, as far as it was read: TGTGCCAGCAGCCTTAGCGGGGGTAACTACAATGAG.

This clone is medium-sized within its sample. The CDR3 is cut off 3 residues early in the read; its end comes from the germline J gene. The chain combines TRBV10-3 with TRBJ1-2; the D gene is possibly TRBD1 (5 bases). Germline assignment: CDR1 ENHRY and CDR2 SYGVKD. There are 16 residues in the CDR3. Trimming took off 8 bases at V and 1 base at J, with 20 bases between the two ends. The CDR3 bases that were read are TGTGCCATCCAGGACAAGAACCATATATATAACTATGGC. Encoded protein: CAIQDKNHIYNYG. The CDR3, in full, reads CAIQDKNHIYNYGYTF.

This clone appeared many times. The sequence runs out 3 residues before the end of the CDR3; the remainder is reconstructed from the germline J gene. This chain uses TRBV19 with TRBJ1-2; D might be TRBD1 (6 bases). Germline-derived CDR1 and CDR2 are LNHDA and SQIVND (reference sequence). The V and J ends lost 6 bases and 0 bases respectively, with 17 bases between them. This CDR3 has 16 amino acids. The CDR3 sequence: CASSQVGTRANYGYTF. CDR3 DNA (partial): TGTGCCAGTAGCCAAGTCGGGACAAGAGCTAACTATGGC.

Judged by abundance, this clone is medium-sized. CDR3 residues: CASSLGQGLLEGYTF. The part of the CDR3 DNA that was read is TGTGCCAGCAGCTTAGGACAGGGTTTGCTCGAAGGC. This rearrangement joins TRBV7-2 to TRBJ1-2, with 7 bases matching TRBD1. The sequence runs out 3 residues before the end of the CDR3; the remainder is reconstructed from the germline J gene. The CDR3 loop spans 15 amino acids. Germline V CDR1 and CDR2: SGHTA, FQGNSA.

Comments on this clone: Read data end 3 residues before the CDR3 end; the end is taken from the germline J gene. This chain joins TRBV19 and TRBJ1-6; TRBD1 might be the D (6 bases). CDR3 size: 17 residues. V was shortened by 2 bases and J by 10 bases, with 21 bases between the two germline ends. Looked up from germline, CDR1 is LNHDA and CDR2 is SQIVND (reference sequence). The part of the CDR3 DNA that was read is TGTGCCAGTAGTATATGGTCAGGGGCGGGCGTTAAGTCACCC. It yields the protein CASSIWSGAGVKSP. Given in full, the CDR3 is CASSIWSGAGVKSPLHF.

This clone has at least ten counts. The sequenced fragment ends 3 residues before the CDR3 boundary, so the rest is inferred from the germline J gene. The gene calls are TRBV2 and TRBJ2-3; possibly TRBD1 for D (6 bases). The CDR3 is made up of 14 amino acids. V lost 6 bases and J lost 4, with 14 bases in between. The germline V gene has CDR1 SNHLY and CDR2 FYNNEI. This CDR3 reads CASRDRQVSDTQYF. The sequenced part of the CDR3 DNA is TGTGCCAGCAGGGACCGACAGGTTTCAGATACG.

The table lists this clone with many counts. The read finishes 3 residues shy of the CDR3 end, and the germline J gene is used to complete it. The rearrangement joins TRBV7-2 to TRBJ1-1; maybe TRBD1 (5 bases). The germline V gene has CDR1 SGHTA and CDR2 FQGNSA. Between the trimmed V and J ends, which lost 4 bases and 1 base, there was a span of 10 bases. The CDR3 has 14 residues. The sequenced CDR3 bases are TGTGCCAGCAGCTGGACAACCTCGAACACTGAA. Its protein is CASSWTTSNTE. In full, the CDR3 reads CASSWTTSNTEAFF.

Concerning this clone itself: The CDR3 end lies 3 residues beyond the end of the read and is filled in from the germline J gene. This chain connects TRBV20-1 to TRBJ2-1; 9 bases align to TRBD2. CDR1 is DFQATT, CDR2 SNEGSKA, per germline (reference sequence). V shed 0 bases and J 2 bases; nucleotides not matched to a gene: 2. This CDR3 comprises 15 residues. The CDR3 sequence is CSARDSGSAYNEQFF. The part of the CDR3 DNA that was read is TGCAGTGCTAGAGATAGCGGGAGCGCCTACAATGAG.

Ten or more counts support this clone. CDR3 DNA (partial): TGTGCCAGCTCCCCCCAGCAGGCCAGCACAGATACG. This sequence encodes CASSPQQASTDT. The whole CDR3 protein reads CASSPQQASTDTQYF. The chain recombines TRBV12-3 or TRBV12-4 with TRBJ2-3; D gene ambiguous. The read halts 3 residues ahead of the CDR3 end, with the missing end drawn from the germline J gene. The CDR3 loop spans 15 amino acids. Trimming stripped 8 bases from V and 0 bases from J, with 15 bases between.

The table lists this clone with many counts. Other nucleotide sequences from this sample produce the same CDR3. The CDR3 protein is CSARQPAAGGYNEQFF. Incomplete CDR3 DNA: TGCAGTGCTAGACAACCTGCTGCAGGGGGCTACAATGAG. V and J are TRBV20-1 and TRBJ2-1; 7 bases fit TRBD1. The read gets to within 3 residues of the CDR3 end, and the germline J gene fills in the rest. The V gene's germline CDR1 is DFQATT and CDR2 SNEGSKA (reference sequence). The CDR3 covers 16 residues. Trimming cost V 2 bases and J 3 bases; bases outside gene matches: 10.

This clone came up many times. The read halts 3 residues ahead of the CDR3 end, with the missing end drawn from the germline J gene. The V and J genes are TRBV19 and TRBJ2-3; perhaps TRBD1 as D (5 bases). Trimming took off 5 bases at V and 3 bases at J, with 9 bases between the two ends. CDR1 and CDR2 (germline): LNHDA, SQIVND (reference sequence). The CDR3 is 13 residues long. The CDR3 sequence: CASSRQGTDTQYF. CDR3 bases read: TGTGCCAGTAGTCGGCAGGGTACAGATACG.

In its sample, this clone ranks as medium-sized. The read terminates 3 residues before the CDR3 end, so the remaining end is supplied by the germline J gene. The J gene is TRBJ1-2, the V gene TRBV2; D remains unclear. This CDR3 has 15 amino acids. Germline values: CDR1 SNHLY, CDR2 FYNNEI. V lost 3 bases, J lost 0 bases, and 11 bases lay in between. The sequenced part of the CDR3 DNA is TGTGCCAGCAGTGATCAGGCTATTCCTAACTATGGC. As protein: CASSDQAIPNYG. The whole CDR3 protein is CASSDQAIPNYGYTF.

Many counts were recorded for this clone. The CDR3 end falls 3 residues outside the read, so it is completed with the germline J gene. V is TRBV20-1 and J is TRBJ1-2; 7 nucleotides line up with TRBD1. This CDR3 region has 12 residues. CDR1 is DFQATT and CDR2 is SNEGSKA in the germline V gene (reference sequence). After removal of 6 bases from V and 4 bases from J, the junction contained 5 bases not matched to a gene. CDR3 bases read: TGCAGTGCGATCACAGGGGTCTATGGC. Protein product: CSAITGVYG. The full CDR3 protein is CSAITGVYGYTF.

This clone was seen ten or more times. The read comes to an end 3 residues before the CDR3 does, leaving the germline J gene to fill in the end. The J gene is TRBJ1-2, the V gene TRBV6-2 or TRBV6-3; 12 nucleotides match TRBD1. This CDR3 has 17 residues. V shed 8 bases and J 4 bases; nucleotides not matched to a gene: 14. Germline values: CDR1 MNHEY, CDR2 SVGEGT. Incomplete CDR3 DNA: TGTGCCAGCGACACCGGGACAGGGGGCCTTCGGCTCTATGGC. Translation: CASDTGTGGLRLYG. The complete CDR3 reads CASDTGTGGLRLYGYTF.

There are many counts of this clone. The sequence runs out 3 residues before the end of the CDR3; the remainder is reconstructed from the germline J gene. V gene TRBV19 combines with J gene TRBJ2-2; TRBD2 matches 7 bases. V shed 0 bases and J 5 bases; nucleotides not matched to a gene: 9. CDR3 size: 17 residues. Germline V gives CDR1 LNHDA, CDR2 SQIVND (reference sequence). The sequenced part of the CDR3 DNA is TGTGCCAGTAGTATAGACGCGGGAGCCCCTTTAACCGGGGAG. Translated: CASSIDAGAPLTGE. The CDR3 in full is CASSIDAGAPLTGELFF.

This clone was counted at least ten times. Coverage ceases 3 residues before the CDR3 finishes, and the germline J gene fills in the end. The chain is built from TRBV20-1 and TRBJ2-1; TRBD2 agrees at 8 bases. Germline V gene data show CDR1 as DFQATT and CDR2 as SNEGSKA (reference sequence). The ends lost 1 base at V and 3 bases at J; junction bases unmatched: 11. This CDR3 has 17 amino acids. This CDR3 reads CSARALTGGGHYNEQFF. The part of the CDR3 DNA that was read is TGCAGTGCTAGAGCCTTGACGGGCGGGGGGCACTACAATGAG.

This clone came up many times. The CDR3 end is not reached by the read, which stops 3 residues before it; the germline J gene fills it in. The chain employs TRBV19 and TRBJ2-1; D may be TRBD2 (5 bases). Germline lookup yields CDR1 LNHDA and CDR2 SQIVND (reference sequence). The CDR3 is 14 residues long. The V and J ends lost 5 bases and 4 bases respectively, with 12 bases between them. CDR3 DNA, as far as it was read: TGTGCCAGTAGTCAGATAGCGACTTACAATGAG. Translating it yields CASSQIATYNE. In full, the CDR3 reads CASSQIATYNEQFF.